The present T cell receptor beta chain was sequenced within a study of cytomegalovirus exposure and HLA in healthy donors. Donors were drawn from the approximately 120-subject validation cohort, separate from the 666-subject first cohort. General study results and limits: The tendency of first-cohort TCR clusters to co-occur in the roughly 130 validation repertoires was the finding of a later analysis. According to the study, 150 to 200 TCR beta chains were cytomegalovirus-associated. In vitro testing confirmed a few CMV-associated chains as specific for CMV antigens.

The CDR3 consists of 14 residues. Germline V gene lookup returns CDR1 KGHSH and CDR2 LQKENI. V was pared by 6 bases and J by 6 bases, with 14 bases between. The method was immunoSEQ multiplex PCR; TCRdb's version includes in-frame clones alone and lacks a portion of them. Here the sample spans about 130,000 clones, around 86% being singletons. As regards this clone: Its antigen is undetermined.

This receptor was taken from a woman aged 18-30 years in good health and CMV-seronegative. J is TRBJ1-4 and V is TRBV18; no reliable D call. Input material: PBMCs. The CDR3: CASSSGPIDEKLFF. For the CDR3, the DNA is TGTGCCAGCTCTAGCGGGCCGATAGATGAAAAACTGTTTTTT.